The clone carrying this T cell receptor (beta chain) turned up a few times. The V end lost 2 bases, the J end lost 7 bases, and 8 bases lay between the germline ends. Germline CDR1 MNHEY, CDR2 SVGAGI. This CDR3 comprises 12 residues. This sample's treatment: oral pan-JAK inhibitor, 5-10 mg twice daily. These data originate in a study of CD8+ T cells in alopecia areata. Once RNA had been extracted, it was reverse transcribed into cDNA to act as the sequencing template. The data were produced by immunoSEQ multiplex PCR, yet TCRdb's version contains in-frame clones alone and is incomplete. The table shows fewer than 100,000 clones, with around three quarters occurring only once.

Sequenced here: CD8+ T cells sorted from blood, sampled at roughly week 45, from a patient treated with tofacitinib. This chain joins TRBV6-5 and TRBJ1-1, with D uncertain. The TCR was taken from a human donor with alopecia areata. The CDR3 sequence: CASSYVYNEAFF. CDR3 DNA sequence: TGTGCCAGCAGTTACGTCTACAATGAAGCTTTCTTT.